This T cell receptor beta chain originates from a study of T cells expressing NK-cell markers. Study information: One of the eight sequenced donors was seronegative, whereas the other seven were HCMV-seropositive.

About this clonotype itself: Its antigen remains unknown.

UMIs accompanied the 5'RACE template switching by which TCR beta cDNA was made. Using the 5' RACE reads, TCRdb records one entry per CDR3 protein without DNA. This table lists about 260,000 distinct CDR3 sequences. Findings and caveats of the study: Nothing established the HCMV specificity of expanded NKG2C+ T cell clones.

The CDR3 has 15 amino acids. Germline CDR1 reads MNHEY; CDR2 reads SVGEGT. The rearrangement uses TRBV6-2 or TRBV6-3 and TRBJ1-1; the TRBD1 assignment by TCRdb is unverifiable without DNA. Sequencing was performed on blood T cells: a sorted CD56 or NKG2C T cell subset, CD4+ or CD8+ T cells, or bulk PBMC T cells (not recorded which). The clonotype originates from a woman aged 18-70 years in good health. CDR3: CASRPATGLLSEAFF.